Shown below are 8 T cell receptor beta chains from a single sample sequenced in a study of read filtering for tumor transcriptome and immune sequencing. This library used around 400 ng RNA and molecular barcoded adaptors spanning alpha/delta and beta/gamma chains. TCRdb ran MiXCR on the reads and lists one entry per CDR3 protein. Altogether approximately 59,000 distinct CDR3 sequences are present, around 12% being singletons, with the ten largest covering 16%. Sequencing was carried out using a population of CD138-negative cells sorted from bone marrow. All receptors derive from a donor over 35 with multiple myeloma.

This clonotype came up many times. CDR3 in amino acids: CASSLAKAYNEQFF. Written as DNA, the CDR3 is TGTGCCAGCAGCCTTGCCAAGGCCTACAATGAGCAGTTCTTC. This chain connects TRBV3-1 to TRBJ2-1, with D uncertain. Germline V lookup: CDR1 LGHDT, CDR2 YNNKEL (reference sequence). V was pared by 4 bases and J by 2 bases, with 9 bases between. This CDR3 contains 14 residues.

This clonotype was detected ten times or more. This sequence joins TRBV5-1 and TRBJ1-5, with 7 positions matching TRBD1. Germline lookup yields CDR1 SGHRS and CDR2 YFSETQ. Germline trimming cut 4 bases from V and 2 bases from J; bases unmatched to any gene: 6. The CDR3 contains 15 residues. CDR3: CASSLLGTGNQPQHF. In nucleotides, the CDR3 is TGCGCCAGCAGCCTGTTAGGGACAGGCAATCAGCCCCAGCATTTT.

This clonotype was seen only a few times. V and J are TRBV20-1 and TRBJ1-5; D might be TRBD1 (5 bases). CDR1 is DFQATT, CDR2 SNEGSKA, per germline (reference sequence). This CDR3 comprises 15 residues. V dropped 7 bases and J dropped 6 bases, with 22 bases sitting between them. The CDR3 DNA reads TGCAGTGTTAAGTGGTCTCGGGGCCTAGGTCAGCCCCAGCATTTT. This codes for CSVKWSRGLGQPQHF.

This clonotype came up many times. The rearrangement joins TRBV2 to TRBJ2-7; 8 bases are shared with TRBD1. The CDR3 length is 13 residues. Looked up from germline, CDR1 is SNHLY and CDR2 is FYNNEI. With 8 bases clipped from V and 6 bases from J, the junction kept 9 bases outside the gene matches. The CDR3: CASGRGQGSEQYF. The CDR3 DNA reads as TGTGCCAGCGGGAGAGGACAGGGAAGCGAGCAGTACTTC.

In its sample, this clonotype was seen many times. This sequence joins TRBV5-1 and TRBJ2-7, with TRBD1 identical over 8 bases. The germline gives CDR1 SGHRS, CDR2 YFSETQ. V shed 4 bases and J 5 bases; nucleotides not matched to a gene: 11. This CDR3 contains 15 residues. CDR3 bases: TGCGCCAGCAGCGAGCGACAGGGGACGAGGGACGAGCAGTACTTC. Protein sequence: CASSERQGTRDEQYF.

This clonotype was counted at least ten times. J is TRBJ1-5 and V is TRBV20-1; D is uncertain. Germline V gene lookup returns CDR1 DFQATT and CDR2 SNEGSKA (reference sequence). Between the trimmed V and J ends, which lost 2 bases and 5 bases, there was a span of 16 bases. The CDR3 length is 15 residues. The CDR3 loop is CSARNLRDWDQPQHF. DNA for the CDR3: TGCAGTGCTAGAAATCTCAGAGATTGGGATCAGCCCCAGCATTTT.

This clonotype was seen at least ten times. J is TRBJ1-6 and V is TRBV5-6; D is unresolved. The V gene's germline CDR1 is SGHDT and CDR2 YYEEEE. The CDR3 consists of 13 residues. Trimming shortened V by 3 bases and J by 13 bases, and 14 bases separated the two germline ends. DNA for the CDR3: TGTGCCAGCAGCTCCGGCGTGTCCAATCCCCTCCACTTT. This translates into CASSSGVSNPLHF.

In its sample, this clonotype was seen many times. The chain uses TRBV29-1 and TRBJ1-5; the D gene is possibly TRBD1 (6 bases). The CDR3 extends over 14 amino acids. Germline CDR1 SQVTM, CDR2 ANQGSEA. V was shortened by 7 bases and J by 0 bases, with 13 bases between the two germline ends. The CDR3 here is CSASQGHSNQPQHF. Written as DNA, the CDR3 is TGCAGCGCCAGCCAGGGGCATAGCAATCAGCCCCAGCATTTT.